This T cell receptor beta chain was sequenced in a study of cytomegalovirus exposure and HLA in healthy donors. Study-wide findings and caveats: The authors later found HLA-associated TCR beta chains more clonally expanded than equally common others. Later analysis demonstrated an association between a missense DCLRE1C variant and TCR beta V- and J-gene trimming. For cytomegalovirus status, the classifier reportedly gave diagnoses with high specificity and sensitivity.

To note about this clone: The antigen remains undetermined.

PCR involved 60 Vbeta and 13 Jbeta primers. The assay was immunoSEQ multiplex PCR, and TCRdb's table has in-frame clones only and misses some. This sample yields 120,000 or so clones, of which around four fifths are seen a single time; 15% to 25% belongs to the top ten. Each donor's status was that of a healthy bone marrow donor. From germline, CDR1 is ENHRY and CDR2 SYGVKD. V trimming: 8 bases; J trimming: 0 bases; junction bases outside the gene matches: 6. The CDR3 extends over 17 amino acids. This clonotype was sampled from a man younger than 30 in good health and CMV-seropositive. This rearrangement joins TRBV10-3 to TRBJ2-6, with 11 bases that match TRBD1. Sequencing input: PBMCs. CDR3 DNA sequence: TGTGCCATCCTGGGGGACAGGGGGGACTCTGGGGCCAACGTCCTGACTTTC. Residues: CAILGDRGDSGANVLTF.